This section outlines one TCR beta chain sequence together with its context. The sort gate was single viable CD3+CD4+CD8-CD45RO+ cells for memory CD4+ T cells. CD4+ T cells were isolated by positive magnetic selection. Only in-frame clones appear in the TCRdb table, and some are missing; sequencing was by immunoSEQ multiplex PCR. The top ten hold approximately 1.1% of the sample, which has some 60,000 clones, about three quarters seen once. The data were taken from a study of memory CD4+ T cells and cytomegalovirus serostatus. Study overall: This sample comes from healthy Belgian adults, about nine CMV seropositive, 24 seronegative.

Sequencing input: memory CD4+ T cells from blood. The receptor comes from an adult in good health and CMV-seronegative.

Here the CDR3 reads CASSRSGGDEQFF. CDR3 DNA sequence: TGCGCCAGCAGCCGGTCGGGGGGGGATGAGCAGTTCTTC. J is TRBJ2-1 and V is TRBV4-3, with 8 bases fitting TRBD2. CDR3 size: 13 residues. Germline V gene sequence: CDR1 LGHNA, CDR2 YSLEER. V lost 4 bases, J lost 8 bases, and 4 bases stayed unmatched.